The clone carrying this TCR beta chain was seen only a few times. What it binds is unknown. Combining a sample-barcoded 5' primer with a J-beta primer mix, a second PCR ran for roughly 7 to 11 cycles. TCRdb reprocessed the 5' RACE reads via MiXCR and lists one record per CDR3 protein. The sample yields hundreds of thousands of distinct CDR3 sequences, around 50% seen once. PBMCs, at least 6 million per sample, were isolated. The sample belongs to a study of blood T cells in healthy people across ages. Notes on the study in general: One million T cells yielded diversity estimates that were considered underestimates. Both higher diversity and more naive CD4+ cells marked long-lived donors when set against aged donors.

In germline, CDR1 is SEHNR, CDR2 FQNEAQ (reference sequence). Trimming took 2 bases from V and 7 from J, leaving 11 bases between them. This CDR3 is 13 amino acids long. The source material was blood. This sequence was found in a man in his forties in good health. V and J are TRBV7-9 and TRBJ2-5; D remains ambiguous. The CDR3 sequence: CASSLSPEGTQYF. The CDR3 nucleotides read TGTGCCAGCAGCTTATCCCCCGAAGGGACCCAGTACTTC. Variable domain in full (rest from reference TRBV7-9 and TRBJ2-5): DTGVSQNPRHKITKRGQNVTFRCDPISEHNRLYWYRQTLGQGPEFLTYFQNEAQLEKSRLLSDRFSAERPKGSFSTLEIQRTEQGDSAMYLCASSLSPEGTQYFGPGTRLLVL.